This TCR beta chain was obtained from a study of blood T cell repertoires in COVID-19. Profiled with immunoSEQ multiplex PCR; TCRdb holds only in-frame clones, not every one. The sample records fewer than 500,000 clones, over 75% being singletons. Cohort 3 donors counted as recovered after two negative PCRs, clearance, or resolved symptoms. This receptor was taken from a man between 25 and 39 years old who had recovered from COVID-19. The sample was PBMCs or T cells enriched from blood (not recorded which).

This CDR3 is CASSQGYLGTNTYNEQFF. CDR3 DNA sequence: TGTGCCAGCAGCCAAGGCTATTTGGGGACTAATACGTACAATGAGCAGTTCTTC. The V call is TRBV4-2, the J call TRBJ2-1, with 7 bases identical to TRBD2. CDR1 and CDR2 from the germline V gene are LGHNA and YNFKEQ. V was clipped by 1 base and J by 4 bases; unmatched bases: 13. The CDR3 length is 18 residues.